This entry concerns a single TCR beta chain. The sample originates from a study of control samples from healthy donors and cancer patients. Here immunoSEQ multiplex PCR was the method, and the copy in TCRdb shows in-frame clones only, minus some. The profile shows about 69,000 clones, 84% of them singletons. Germline CDR1 reads LNHDA; CDR2 reads SQIVND (reference sequence). V gave up 3 bases and J gave up 4 bases, with 15 bases separating them. The CDR3 is 15 amino acids. This TCR came from a woman between 50 and 59 years old with lung cancer. The sequencing input was PBMCs. The chain links TRBV19 to TRBJ1-2; D ambiguous. CDR3 region: CASSMRGPDSYGYTF. The CDR3 bases are TGTGCCAGTAGTATGAGAGGGCCAGACTCCTATGGCTACACCTTC.